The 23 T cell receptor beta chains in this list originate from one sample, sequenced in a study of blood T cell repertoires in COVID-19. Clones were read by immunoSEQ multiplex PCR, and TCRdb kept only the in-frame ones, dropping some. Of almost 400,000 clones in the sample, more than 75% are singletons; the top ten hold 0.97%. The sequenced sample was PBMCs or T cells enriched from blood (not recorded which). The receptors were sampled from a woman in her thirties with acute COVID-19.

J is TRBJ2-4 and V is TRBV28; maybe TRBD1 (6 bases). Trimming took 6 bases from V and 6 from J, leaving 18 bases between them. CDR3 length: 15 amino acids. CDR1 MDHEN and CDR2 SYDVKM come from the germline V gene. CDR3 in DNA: TGTGCCAGCAGCTTGCCAGGACAGTCTGGAAACATTCAGTACTTC. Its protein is CASSLPGQSGNIQYF.

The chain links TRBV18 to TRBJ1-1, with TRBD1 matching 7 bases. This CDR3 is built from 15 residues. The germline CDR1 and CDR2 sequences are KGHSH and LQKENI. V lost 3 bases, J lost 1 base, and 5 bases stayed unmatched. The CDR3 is CASSPRDRPNTEAFF. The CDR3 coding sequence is TGTGCCAGCTCACCGCGGGACAGACCGAACACTGAAGCTTTCTTT. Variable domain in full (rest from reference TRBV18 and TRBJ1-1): NAGVMQNPRHLVRRRGQEARLRCSPMKGHSHVYWYRQLPEEGLKFMVYLQKENIIDESGMPKERFSAEFPKEGPSILRIQQVVRGDSAAYFCASSPRDRPNTEAFFGQGTRLTVV.

CDR3 bases: TGTGCCAGCAGCCTACAGGGGGCAAGGACTGAAGCTTTCTTT. Translated, it gives CASSLQGARTEAFF. The gene calls are TRBV6-5 and TRBJ1-1; 9 nucleotides agree with TRBD1. The CDR3 spans 14 residues. From germline, CDR1 is MNHEY and CDR2 SVGAGI. Trimming cost V 6 bases and J 5 bases; bases outside gene matches: 7.

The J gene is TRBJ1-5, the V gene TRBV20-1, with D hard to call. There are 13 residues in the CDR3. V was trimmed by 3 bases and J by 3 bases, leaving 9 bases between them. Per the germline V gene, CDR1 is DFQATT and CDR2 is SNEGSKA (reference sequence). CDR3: CSASTLVNQPQHF. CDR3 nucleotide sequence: TGCAGTGCTAGTACCCTAGTCAATCAGCCCCAGCATTTT.

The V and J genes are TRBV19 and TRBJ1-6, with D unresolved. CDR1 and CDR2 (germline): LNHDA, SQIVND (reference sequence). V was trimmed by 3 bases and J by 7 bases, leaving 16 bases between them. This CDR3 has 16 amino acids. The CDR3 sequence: CASSMNSGTGNSPLHF. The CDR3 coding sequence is TGTGCCAGTAGTATGAATTCCGGAACGGGGAATTCACCCCTCCACTTT.

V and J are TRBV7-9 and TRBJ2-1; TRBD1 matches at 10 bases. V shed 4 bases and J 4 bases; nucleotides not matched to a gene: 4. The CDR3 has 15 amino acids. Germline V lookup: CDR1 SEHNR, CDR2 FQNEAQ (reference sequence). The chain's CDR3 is CASSSGQGIYNEQFF. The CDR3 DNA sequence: TGTGCCAGCAGCTCGGGACAGGGGATATACAATGAGCAGTTCTTC.

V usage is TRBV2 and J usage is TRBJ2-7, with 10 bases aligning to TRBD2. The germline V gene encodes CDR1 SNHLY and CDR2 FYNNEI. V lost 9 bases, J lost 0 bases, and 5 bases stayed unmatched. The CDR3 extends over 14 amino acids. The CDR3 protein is CASTIAGGSYEQYF. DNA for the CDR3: TGTGCCAGTACAATAGCGGGGGGCTCCTACGAGCAGTACTTC.

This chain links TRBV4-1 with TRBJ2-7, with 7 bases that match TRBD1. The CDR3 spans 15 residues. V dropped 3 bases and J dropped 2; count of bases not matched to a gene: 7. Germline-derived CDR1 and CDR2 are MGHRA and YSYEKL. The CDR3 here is CASSHPTGNPYEQYF. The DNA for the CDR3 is TGCGCCAGCAGCCACCCGACAGGGAACCCCTACGAGCAGTACTTC.

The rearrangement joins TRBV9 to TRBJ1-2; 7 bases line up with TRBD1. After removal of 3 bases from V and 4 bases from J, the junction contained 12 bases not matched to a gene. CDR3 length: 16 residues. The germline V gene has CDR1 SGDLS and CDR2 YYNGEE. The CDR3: CASSALGQPYLYGYTF. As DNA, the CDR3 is TGTGCCAGCAGCGCCCTGGGACAGCCATATCTCTATGGCTACACCTTC.

CDR3 nucleotide sequence: TGTGCCAGCAGCTCCCTTAGGGGGCGGTTGGACTATGGCTACACCTTC. This sequence encodes CASSSLRGRLDYGYTF. The chain is built from TRBV5-4 and TRBJ1-2; TRBD1 matches at 7 bases. Per germline, CDR1 SGHNT and CDR2 YYREEE (reference sequence). The CDR3 is made up of 16 amino acids. V shed 3 bases, J shed 3 bases, and the junction held 11 bases outside the gene matches. The full variable domain, completed using reference TRBV5-4 and TRBJ1-2, is ETGVTQSPTHLIKTRGQQVTLRCSSQSGHNTVSWYQQALGQGPQFIFQYYREEENGRGNFPPRFSGLQFPNYSSELNVNALELDDSALYLCASSSLRGRLDYGYTFGSGTRLTVV.

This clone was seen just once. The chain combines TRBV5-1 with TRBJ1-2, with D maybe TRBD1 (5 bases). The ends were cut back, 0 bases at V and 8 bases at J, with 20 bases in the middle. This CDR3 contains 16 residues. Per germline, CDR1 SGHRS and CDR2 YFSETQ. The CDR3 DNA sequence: TGCGCCAGCAGCTTGGACTTCGGAGGGGCCTCGAAAGGCTACACCTTC. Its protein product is CASSLDFGGASKGYTF.

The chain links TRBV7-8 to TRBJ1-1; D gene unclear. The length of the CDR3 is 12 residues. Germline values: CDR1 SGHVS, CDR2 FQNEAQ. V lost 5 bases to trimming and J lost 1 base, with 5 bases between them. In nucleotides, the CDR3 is TGTGCCAGCAGCCCACAGAACACTGAAGCTTTCTTT. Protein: CASSPQNTEAFF.

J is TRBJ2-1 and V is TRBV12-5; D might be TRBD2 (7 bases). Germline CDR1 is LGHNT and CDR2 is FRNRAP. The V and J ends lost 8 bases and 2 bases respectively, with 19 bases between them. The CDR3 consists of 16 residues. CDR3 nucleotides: TGTGCTAGTCTTCTGCGCGGGGGCCTGACCTACAATGAGCAGTTCTTC. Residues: CASLLRGGLTYNEQFF.

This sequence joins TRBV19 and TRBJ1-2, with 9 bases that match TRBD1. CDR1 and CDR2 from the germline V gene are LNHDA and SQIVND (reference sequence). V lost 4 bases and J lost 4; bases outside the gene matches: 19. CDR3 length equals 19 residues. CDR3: CASSNPRGTGRSGFYGYTF. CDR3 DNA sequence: TGTGCCAGTAGTAATCCCCGCGGGACAGGGAGATCGGGCTTCTATGGCTACACCTTC.

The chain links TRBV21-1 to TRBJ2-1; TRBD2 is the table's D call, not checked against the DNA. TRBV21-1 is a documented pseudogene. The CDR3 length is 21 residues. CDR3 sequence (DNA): TGTGCCAGCAGCAAAAGGGTCTGGGGTCCAGCGGGGGGATTCTCCTACAATGAGCAGTTCTTC. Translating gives CASSKRVWGPAGGFSYNEQFF.

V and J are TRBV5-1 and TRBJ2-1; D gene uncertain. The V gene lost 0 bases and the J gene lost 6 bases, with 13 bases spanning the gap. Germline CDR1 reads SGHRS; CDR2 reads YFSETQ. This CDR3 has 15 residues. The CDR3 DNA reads TGCGCCAGCAGCTTGGCCAAGCGAGAATTCAATGAGCAGTTCTTC. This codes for CASSLAKREFNEQFF.

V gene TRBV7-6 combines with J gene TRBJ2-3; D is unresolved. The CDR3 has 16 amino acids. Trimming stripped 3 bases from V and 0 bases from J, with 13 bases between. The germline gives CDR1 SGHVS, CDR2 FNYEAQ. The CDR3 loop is CASSFSASYSTDTQYF. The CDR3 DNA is TGTGCCAGCAGCTTCTCCGCCTCCTATAGCACAGATACGCAGTATTTT.

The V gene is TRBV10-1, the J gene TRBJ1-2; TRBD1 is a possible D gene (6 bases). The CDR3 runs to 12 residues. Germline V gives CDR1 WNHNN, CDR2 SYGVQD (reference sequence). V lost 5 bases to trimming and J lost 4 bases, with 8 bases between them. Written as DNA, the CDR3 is TGCGCCAGCAGTCAGGACAGCTATGGCTACACCTTC. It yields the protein CASSQDSYGYTF.

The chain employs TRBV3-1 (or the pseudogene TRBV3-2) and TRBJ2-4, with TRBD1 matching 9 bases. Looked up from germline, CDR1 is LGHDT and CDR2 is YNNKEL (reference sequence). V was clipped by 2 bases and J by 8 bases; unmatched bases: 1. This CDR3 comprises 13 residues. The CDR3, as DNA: TGTGCCAGCAGCCAAACAGGGGGCCACATTCAGTACTTC. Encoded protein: CASSQTGGHIQYF.

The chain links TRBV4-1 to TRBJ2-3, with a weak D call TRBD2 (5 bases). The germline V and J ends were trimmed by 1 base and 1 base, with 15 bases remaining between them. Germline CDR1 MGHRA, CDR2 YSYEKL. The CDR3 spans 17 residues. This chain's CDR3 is CASSQVFTGAGTDTQYF. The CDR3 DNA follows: TGCGCCAGCAGCCAAGTGTTTACTGGAGCGGGCACAGATACGCAGTATTTT.

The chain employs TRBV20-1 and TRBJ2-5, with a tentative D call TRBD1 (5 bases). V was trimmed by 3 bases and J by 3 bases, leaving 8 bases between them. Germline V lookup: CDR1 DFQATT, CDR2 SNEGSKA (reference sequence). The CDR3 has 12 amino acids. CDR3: CSASQGKETQYF. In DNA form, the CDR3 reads TGCAGTGCTAGTCAGGGAAAAGAGACCCAGTACTTC.

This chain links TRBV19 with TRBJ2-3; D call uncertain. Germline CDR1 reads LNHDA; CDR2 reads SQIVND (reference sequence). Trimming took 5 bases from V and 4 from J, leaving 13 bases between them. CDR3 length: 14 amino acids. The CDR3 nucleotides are TGTGCCAGTAGTTGGAGTATCCGTTCAGATACGCAGTATTTT. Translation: CASSWSIRSDTQYF.

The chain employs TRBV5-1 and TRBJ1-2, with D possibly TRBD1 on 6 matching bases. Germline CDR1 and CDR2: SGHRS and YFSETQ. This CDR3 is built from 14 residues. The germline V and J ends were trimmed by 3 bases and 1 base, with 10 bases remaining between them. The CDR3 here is CASSSGVINYGYTF. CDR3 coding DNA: TGCGCCAGCAGCTCAGGGGTGATTAACTATGGCTACACCTTC. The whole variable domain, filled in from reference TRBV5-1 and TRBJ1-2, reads KAGVTQTPRYLIKTRGQQVTLSCSPISGHRSVSWYQQTPGQGLQFLFEYFSETQRNKGNFPGRFSGRQFSNSRSEMNVSTLELGDSALYLCASSSGVINYGYTFGSGTRLTVV.